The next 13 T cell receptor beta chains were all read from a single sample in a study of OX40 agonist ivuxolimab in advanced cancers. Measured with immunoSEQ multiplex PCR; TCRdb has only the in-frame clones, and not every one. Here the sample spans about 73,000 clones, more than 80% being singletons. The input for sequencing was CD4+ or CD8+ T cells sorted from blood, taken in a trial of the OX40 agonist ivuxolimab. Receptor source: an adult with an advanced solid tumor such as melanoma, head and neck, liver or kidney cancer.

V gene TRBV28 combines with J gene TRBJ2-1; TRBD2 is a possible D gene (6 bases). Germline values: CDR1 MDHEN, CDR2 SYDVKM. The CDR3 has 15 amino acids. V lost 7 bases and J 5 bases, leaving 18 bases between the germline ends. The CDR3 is CASTPPGGTNNEQFF. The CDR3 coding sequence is TGTGCCAGCACCCCCCCCGGCGGGACCAACAATGAGCAGTTCTTC.

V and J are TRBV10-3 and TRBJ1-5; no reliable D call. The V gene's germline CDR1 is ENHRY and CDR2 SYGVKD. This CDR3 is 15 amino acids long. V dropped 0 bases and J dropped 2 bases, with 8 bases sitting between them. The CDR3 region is CAISESISGNQPQHF. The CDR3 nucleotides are TGTGCCATCAGTGAGTCAATCAGTGGCAATCAGCCCCAGCATTTT.

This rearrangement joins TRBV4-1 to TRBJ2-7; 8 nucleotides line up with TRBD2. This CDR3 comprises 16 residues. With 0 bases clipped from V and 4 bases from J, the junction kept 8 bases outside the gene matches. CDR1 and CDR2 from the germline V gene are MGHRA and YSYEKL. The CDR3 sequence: CASSQDGSGRSYEQYF. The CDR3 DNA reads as TGCGCCAGCAGCCAAGACGGGAGCGGGAGATCTTACGAGCAGTACTTC.

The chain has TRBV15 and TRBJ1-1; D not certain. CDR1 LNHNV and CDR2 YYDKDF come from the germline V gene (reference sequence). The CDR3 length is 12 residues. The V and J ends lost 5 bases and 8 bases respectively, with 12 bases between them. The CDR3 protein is CATSPRAGEAFF. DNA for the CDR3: TGTGCCACCAGCCCCCGCGCAGGAGAAGCTTTCTTT.

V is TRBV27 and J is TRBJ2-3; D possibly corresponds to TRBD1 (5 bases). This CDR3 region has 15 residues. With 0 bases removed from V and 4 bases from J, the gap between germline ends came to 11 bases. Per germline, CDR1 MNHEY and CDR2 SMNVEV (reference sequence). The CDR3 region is CASSLSFTGADTQYF. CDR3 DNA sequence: TGTGCCAGCAGTTTATCGTTTACAGGAGCAGATACGCAGTATTTT.

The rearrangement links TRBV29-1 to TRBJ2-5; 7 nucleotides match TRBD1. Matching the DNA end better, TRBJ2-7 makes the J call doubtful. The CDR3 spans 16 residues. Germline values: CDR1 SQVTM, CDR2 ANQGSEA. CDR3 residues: CSVEAGAAGGSYEQYF. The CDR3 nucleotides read TGCAGCGTTGAAGCCGGGGCGGCAGGGGGCTCCTACGAGCAGTACTTC.

DNA of the CDR3: TGTGCCAGCAGTTTCGGGACAGACTACGAGCAGTACTTC. It specifies CASSFGTDYEQYF. The chain uses TRBV27 and TRBJ2-7; 7 nucleotides agree with TRBD1. Germline CDR1 reads MNHEY; CDR2 reads SMNVEV (reference sequence). CDR3 size: 13 residues. The J segment lost 3 bases and the V segment lost 3 bases, leaving 2 bases of the junction unmatched.

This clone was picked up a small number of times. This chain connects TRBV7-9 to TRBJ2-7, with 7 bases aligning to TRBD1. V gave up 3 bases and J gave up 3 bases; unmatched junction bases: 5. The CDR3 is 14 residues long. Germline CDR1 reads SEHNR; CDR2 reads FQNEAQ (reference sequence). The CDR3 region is CASSLSYRGYEQYF. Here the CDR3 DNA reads TGTGCCAGCAGCTTGTCGTACAGGGGCTACGAGCAGTACTTC.

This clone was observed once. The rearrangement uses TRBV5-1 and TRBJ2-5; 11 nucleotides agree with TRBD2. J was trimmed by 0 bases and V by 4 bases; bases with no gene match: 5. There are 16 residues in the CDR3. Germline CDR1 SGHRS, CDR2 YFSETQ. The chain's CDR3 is CASSVRLAGYQETQYF. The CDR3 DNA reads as TGCGCCAGCAGCGTACGACTAGCGGGGTACCAAGAGACCCAGTACTTC.

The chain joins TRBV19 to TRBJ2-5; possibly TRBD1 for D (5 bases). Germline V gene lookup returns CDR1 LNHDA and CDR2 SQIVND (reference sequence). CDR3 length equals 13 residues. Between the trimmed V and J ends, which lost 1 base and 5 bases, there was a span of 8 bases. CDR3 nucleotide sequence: TGTGCCAGTAGTATAGCTAAGGGGGAGACCCAGTACTTC. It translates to CASSIAKGETQYF.

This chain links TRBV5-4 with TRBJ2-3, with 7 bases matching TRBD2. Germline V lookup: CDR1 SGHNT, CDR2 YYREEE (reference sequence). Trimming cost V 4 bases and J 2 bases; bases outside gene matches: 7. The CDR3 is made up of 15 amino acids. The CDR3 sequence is CASSAGTTTTDTQYF. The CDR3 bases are TGTGCCAGCAGCGCCGGGACTACCACCACAGATACGCAGTATTTT.

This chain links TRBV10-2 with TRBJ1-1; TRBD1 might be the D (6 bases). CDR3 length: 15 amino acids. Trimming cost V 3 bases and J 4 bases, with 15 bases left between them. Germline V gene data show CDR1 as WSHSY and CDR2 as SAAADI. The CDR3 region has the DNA TGCGCCAGCAGTGACCTGACAGGCGTGAGCACTGAAGCTTTCTTT. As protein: CASSDLTGVSTEAFF.

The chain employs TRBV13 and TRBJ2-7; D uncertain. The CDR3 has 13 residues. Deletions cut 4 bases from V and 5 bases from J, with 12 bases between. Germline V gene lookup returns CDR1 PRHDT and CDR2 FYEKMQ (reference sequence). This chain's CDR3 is CASSSPRRDEQYF. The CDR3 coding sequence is TGTGCCAGCAGCTCGCCACGTCGGGACGAGCAGTACTTC.